The 4 T cell receptor beta chains in this list originate from one sample, sequenced in a study of breast tumors, draining lymph nodes, adjacent tissues. MiXCR was run by TCRdb on the multiplex PCR reads, yielding one entry per CDR3 protein. The table shows about 140,000 distinct CDR3 sequences, with about 30% occurring only once. Breast cancer patients provided tissue from their axillary draining lymph nodes. Input material: axillary lymph node tissue. These receptors were taken from a female donor with breast cancer. Some clones in this sample may be carry-over from other donors' samples.

This clonotype was seen at least ten times. The CDR3 is CASSTQRGGGTDTQYF. CDR3 coding DNA: TGTGCCAGCAGCACACAGCGGGGGGGCGGCACAGATACGCAGTATTTT. The rearrangement uses TRBV7-2 and TRBJ2-3; TRBD2 matches at 10 bases. After removal of 5 bases from V and 1 base from J, the junction contained 6 bases not matched to a gene. The CDR3 runs 16 residues. Germline V CDR1 and CDR2: SGHTA, FQGNSA.

The chain couples TRBV3-1 to TRBJ1-6, with TRBD1 identical over 10 bases. The germline CDR1 and CDR2 sequences are LGHDT and YNNKEL (reference sequence). This CDR3 spans 14 amino acids. The ends lost 4 bases at V and 8 bases at J; junction bases unmatched: 2. Here the CDR3 reads CASSRGTGDSPLHF. The CDR3 nucleotides are TGTGCCAGCAGCCGAGGGACAGGGGATTCACCCCTCCACTTT. The full variable domain, rest sourced from reference TRBV3-1 and TRBJ1-6, is DTAVSQTPKYLVTQMGNDKSIKCEQNLGHDTMYWYKQDSKKFLKIMFSYNNKELIINETVPNRFSPKSPDKAHLNLHINSLELGDSAVYFCASSRGTGDSPLHFGNGTRLTVT.

The gene calls are TRBV27 and TRBJ1-2; weak D call: TRBD1 (5 bases). CDR3 length: 15 amino acids. V lost 6 bases to trimming and J lost 1 base, with 15 bases between them. The germline V gene has CDR1 MNHEY and CDR2 SMNVEV (reference sequence). The CDR3 DNA sequence: TGTGCCAGCAGACCCCTCGGGGGACGTAACTATGGCTACACCTTC. This codes for CASRPLGGRNYGYTF.

In this sample, this clonotype turned up once. The chain combines TRBV20-1 with TRBJ2-7, with 7 bases aligning to TRBD2. Per the germline V gene, CDR1 is DFQATT and CDR2 is SNEGSKA (reference sequence). V lost 3 bases to trimming and J lost 3 bases; unmatched junction nucleotides: 17. The CDR3 sequence is 17 residues long. CDR3 loop: CSASGFLTYREVYEQYF. The CDR3 bases are TGCAGTGCTAGTGGTTTCTTGACCTATCGGGAGGTCTACGAGCAGTACTTC.